This T cell receptor beta chain appears in the sequencing data of a study of blood T cell repertoires in COVID-19. For the study at large: The samples span acute and convalescent COVID-19 from the United States, Italy and Spain. Sources were T cells, B-cell-depleted T cells, or PBMCs; the material itself was cDNA or gDNA.

There are a few counts of this clone. Per the original methods: Using reference gene primer amplification, nucleated cell counts were estimated. The table came from immunoSEQ multiplex PCR; TCRdb's copy has only in-frame clones and leaves some out. D and trimming were read from the DNA, whereas the V and J calls and clone size are those reported in that table. The table shows 400,000 or so clones, with over 75% occurring only once. The study recruited people aged roughly 18 to 89 years across roughly 25 US areas. The sequence derives from a middle-aged woman with acute COVID-19. Sequences were obtained from PBMCs or T cells enriched from blood (not recorded which).

The chain's CDR3 is CASSPDKPNEKLFF. CDR3 coding DNA: TGTGCCAGCAGTCCGGACAAGCCTAATGAAAAACTGTTTTTT. V is TRBV2 and J is TRBJ1-4, with D perhaps TRBD1 (5 bases). Per germline, CDR1 SNHLY and CDR2 FYNNEI. This CDR3 has 14 residues. Trimming pared 5 bases from V and 3 bases from J, leaving 10 bases between.